These 8 T cell receptor beta chains came from one sample sequenced in a study of post-analysis software for immune sequencing data. Notes on the study in general: Relative to controls, patients had several TRBV segments at higher frequency, with TRBV5-6, TRBV5-1 and TRBV20-1 among these.

The TCR beta cDNA libraries carried unique molecular identifiers. A single record per CDR3 protein comes from TCRdb applying MiXCR to the PCR reads. The sample consists of about 560,000 distinct CDR3 sequences, roughly 45% of them appearing once. Antigens for these TCRs are unknown. The sequenced sample consisted of blood. These receptors originate from a girl aged 10-17 years with multiple sclerosis.

This clonotype was seen a handful of times. Germline and junction disagree at one end, which may indicate a read error. The rearrangement links TRBV5-1 to TRBJ2-2, with D maybe TRBD2 (5 bases). CDR3 length: 13 amino acids. Germline CDR1 and CDR2: SGHRS and YFSETQ. The CDR3 is CASSLGSTGELFF. The CDR3 DNA reads TGTGCCAGCAGCTTGGGGAGTACCGGGGAGCTGTTTTTT.

CDR3 residues: CASSLGEGYNEQYF. The CDR3 DNA reads TGCGCCAGCAGCTTGGGGGAGGGGTATAACGAGCAGTACTTC. The rearrangement uses TRBV5-1 and TRBJ2-4, with 7 positions matching TRBD2. Gene TRBJ2-7 matches the end of the DNA better, so the J call may be wrong. The germline gives CDR1 SGHRS, CDR2 YFSETQ. This CDR3 is 14 amino acids long.

CDR3 coding DNA: TGCGCCAGCAGCCCGGGACTAGCGGGGGGCGCTAGCTCCTACGAGCAGTACTTC. Its protein is CASSPGLAGGASSYEQYF. This chain links TRBV5-1 with TRBJ2-7, with 15 bases that match TRBD2. Germline lookup yields CDR1 SGHRS and CDR2 YFSETQ. The CDR3 runs to 18 residues. V dropped 4 bases and J dropped 0; count of bases not matched to a gene: 8.

This clonotype was detected ten times or more. The chain carries TRBV20-1 and TRBJ2-7, with 14 bases lining up with TRBD2. The junction had 1 base not matched to a gene; V was cut back by 6 bases and J by 3 bases. Germline V gene sequence: CDR1 DFQATT, CDR2 SNEGSKA (reference sequence). The CDR3 totals 13 residues. CDR3 DNA: TGCAGTGCAGGGACTAGCGGGAGCTACGAGCAGTACTTC. As protein: CSAGTSGSYEQYF.

In its sample, this clonotype was seen a few times. The CDR3 reads CASRDSALTYEQYF. The CDR3 DNA is TGTGCCAGCAGAGACTCAGCTCTAACCTACGAGCAGTACTTC. The V gene is TRBV25-1, the J gene TRBJ2-5; the D is unclear. The J call may not be correct, given that the DNA end is closer to TRBJ2-7. This CDR3 contains 14 residues. CDR1 is MGHDK, CDR2 SYGVNS, per germline.

The chain uses TRBV6-6 and TRBJ2-5; D gene ambiguous. This CDR3 region has 14 residues. Germline values: CDR1 MNHNY, CDR2 SVGAGI (reference sequence). V was clipped by 0 bases and J by 3 bases, with 8 bases between them. The CDR3 nucleotides read TGTGCCAGCAGTTACTCCCATCAGGAAGAGACCCAGTACTTC. It translates to CASSYSHQEETQYF.

The V call is TRBV5-5, the J call TRBJ2-5; possible D gene TRBD1, 5 bases. From germline, CDR1 is SGHKS and CDR2 YYEKEE (reference sequence). Trimming stripped 4 bases from V and 4 bases from J, with 11 bases between. The CDR3 runs to 13 residues. The CDR3 sequence: CASSPSDRETQYF. In nucleotides, the CDR3 is TGTGCCAGCAGCCCATCAGACAGAGAGACCCAGTACTTC.

The CDR3 nucleotides are TGTGCCAGCAGTCAGGGACAGCCCTACTATGGCTACACCTTC. It is translated as CASSQGQPYYGYTF. This sequence joins TRBV12-3 or TRBV12-4 and TRBJ1-2; TRBD1 agrees at 7 bases. J lost 3 bases, V lost 5 bases, and 6 bases had no gene match. CDR3 length: 14 residues.